The clone carrying this TCR beta chain occurred many times. Its target is unknown. This sample stems from a study of T-cell memory formation after mild COVID-19. Overall study: Largely donor-specific sequence clusters came from a couple of donors.

Notes on the study in general: Day 15 to 85 contracting clones showed balanced CD4/CD8; day 15 to 37 expanders favored CD4+. The main location of contracting CD4+ clones was CM and EM, and that of contracting CD8+ clones was EMRA.

The CDR3 is made up of 15 amino acids. Germline loops: CDR1 SGHVS, CDR2 FNYEAQ. V lost 4 bases and J lost 0, with 12 bases in between. Constant-segment-primed 5'RACE gave TCR alpha and TCR beta cDNA libraries with sample barcodes and UMIs. A single record per CDR3 protein comes from TCRdb applying MiXCR to the 5' RACE reads. This repertoire shows approximately 450,000 distinct CDR3 sequences, roughly 18% found once; its top ten account for roughly an eighth. The gene calls are TRBV7-6 and TRBJ2-5; D possibly corresponds to TRBD2 (6 bases). Source material: PBMCs or a T cell subset sorted from them (not recorded which). The sequence was obtained from an adult woman who had mild COVID-19 (a few samples of this study predate the infection). Cell type and time point are not known. For the CDR3, the DNA is TGTGCCAGCAGCTCCTTCCGGGACTACCAAGAGACCCAGTACTTC. Protein sequence: CASSSFRDYQETQYF.